This passage covers 30 T cell receptor beta chains from one sample sequenced in a study of CD4 and CD8 cells across lung adenocarcinoma regions. TCRdb reprocessed the PCR reads with MiXCR, giving one entry per CDR3 protein. The sample yields about 5,300 distinct CDR3 sequences, approximately 59% seen once. Sequencing was performed on CD4+ T cells from the center of a lung tumor. The receptor set was obtained from a female donor with lung adenocarcinoma. The CD4 and CD8 labels of this study may be unreliable.

The gene calls are TRBV7-8 and TRBJ2-3, with D tentatively TRBD2 (7 bases). The CDR3 covers 16 residues. V lost 1 base to trimming and J lost 1 base, with 12 bases between them. The germline V gene encodes CDR1 SGHVS and CDR2 FQNEAQ. This chain's CDR3 is CASSLVGGAGTDTQYF. The CDR3 DNA sequence: TGTGCCAGCAGCTTAGTGGGGGGGGCTGGCACAGATACGCAGTATTTT.

The rearrangement uses TRBV6-1 and TRBJ2-5, with D maybe TRBD1 (6 bases). Per germline, CDR1 MNHNS and CDR2 SASEGT. This CDR3 has 14 residues. Trimming stripped 5 bases from V and 0 bases from J, with 10 bases between. This CDR3 reads CASSRQANQETQYF. The CDR3 bases are TGTGCCAGCAGTCGACAGGCGAACCAAGAGACCCAGTACTTC.

On this clonotype itself: Germline is not matched at one junction end, which may reflect a read error. The chain has TRBV7-7 and TRBJ1-3, with D uncertain. This CDR3 is 13 amino acids long. Germline V CDR1 and CDR2: SSHAT, FNYEAQ (reference sequence). This CDR3 reads CASSLGYGNTIYF. The CDR3 region has the DNA TGTGCTAGCAGCTTAGGGTACGGAAACACCATATATTTT.

The chain employs TRBV7-6 and TRBJ2-3; 9 bases are shared with TRBD1. The DNA matches TRBJ2-7 better at its end, which makes the J call doubtful. From germline, CDR1 is SGHVS and CDR2 FNYEAQ. This CDR3 is 14 amino acids long. Here the CDR3 reads CASSSRTGAYEQYF. For the CDR3, the DNA is TGTGCCAGCAGCTCTCGGACAGGGGCCTACGAGCAGTACTTC.

The chain joins TRBV10-3 to TRBJ2-7, with D perhaps matching TRBD1 (7 bases). The J call is in doubt because the DNA end fits TRBJ2-1 better. CDR3 length: 14 amino acids. Germline loops: CDR1 ENHRY, CDR2 SYGVKD. The CDR3 coding sequence is TGTGCCACCCGGCGGAGGGGGCAAGGGAGTGAGCAGTTCTTC. Translated: CATRRRGQGSEQFF.

As concerns this clonotype: Relative to the germline gene, one junction end is altered; a read error may explain this. V gene TRBV25-1 combines with J gene TRBJ2-4; D may be TRBD1 or TRBD2 (5 bases each). Looked up from germline, CDR1 is MGHDK and CDR2 is SYGVNS. This CDR3 has 16 amino acids. The CDR3 sequence is CASTPGPQAATDIQYF. The CDR3 bases are TGTGCCAGCACCCCGGGACCCCAAGCAGCCACAGATATTCAGTATTTC. Full variable domain (outside the CDR3, taken from reference TRBV25-1 and TRBJ2-4): EADIYQTPRYLVIGTGKKITLECSQTMGHDKMYWYQQDPGMELHLIHYSYGVNSTEKGDLSSESTVSRIRTEHFPLTLESARPSHTSQYLCASTPGPQAATDIQYFGAGTRLSVL.

The V call is TRBV6-5, the J call TRBJ1-1; D possibly corresponds to TRBD1 (5 bases). With 4 bases removed from V and 0 bases from J, the gap between germline ends came to 12 bases. CDR3 length: 15 residues. Germline-derived CDR1 and CDR2 are MNHEY and SVGAGI. The CDR3 region is CASSLGGGLNTEAFF. Here the CDR3 DNA reads TGTGCCAGCAGTTTGGGGGGGGGACTGAACACTGAAGCTTTCTTT.

The genes are TRBV11-2 and TRBJ1-1; no firm D call. Per germline, CDR1 SGHAT and CDR2 FQNNGV. Between the trimmed V and J ends, which lost 0 bases and 5 bases, there was a span of 7 bases. The CDR3 covers 13 residues. CDR3 protein: CASSLDLGTEAFF. The CDR3 DNA reads TGTGCCAGCAGCTTAGATCTGGGAACTGAAGCTTTCTTT.

The genes are TRBV4-1 and TRBJ1-1; D gene unclear. The V end lost 3 bases, the J end lost 5 bases, and 10 bases lay between the germline ends. This CDR3 spans 13 amino acids. Germline V gene lookup returns CDR1 MGHRA and CDR2 YSYEKL. The CDR3 is CASSQQRETEAFF. The CDR3 nucleotides are TGCGCCAGCAGCCAGCAAAGAGAGACTGAAGCTTTCTTT.

This clonotype was counted a few times. The chain uses TRBV6-1 and TRBJ2-2; the D is unclear. CDR1 MNHNS and CDR2 SASEGT come from the germline V gene. CDR3 length: 14 residues. With 7 bases removed from V and 6 bases from J, the gap between germline ends came to 15 bases. CDR3 bases: TGTGCCAGCACAAGGAGCAGACGGCCCGGGGAGCTGTTTTTT. Translated, it gives CASTRSRRPGELFF.

The chain couples TRBV7-9 to TRBJ2-6; 8 bases are a match to TRBD1. The CDR3 is 17 residues long. Trimming cost V 6 bases and J 0 bases; bases outside gene matches: 7. Germline loops: CDR1 SEHNR, CDR2 FQNEAQ (reference sequence). The CDR3 spells CASSQTGGYSGANVLTF. In DNA form, the CDR3 reads TGTGCCAGCAGTCAAACAGGGGGTTACTCTGGGGCCAACGTCCTGACTTTC. Full variable domain (rest looked up from reference TRBV7-9 and TRBJ2-6): DTGVSQNPRHKITKRGQNVTFRCDPISEHNRLYWYRQTLGQGPEFLTYFQNEAQLEKSRLLSDRFSAERPKGSFSTLEIQRTEQGDSAMYLCASSQTGGYSGANVLTFGAGSRLTVL.

The J gene is TRBJ2-3, the V gene TRBV25-1, with TRBD1 matching over 8 bases. The germline CDR1 and CDR2 sequences are MGHDK and SYGVNS. The J segment lost 4 bases and the V segment lost 6 bases, leaving 12 bases of the junction unmatched. This CDR3 region has 16 residues. The CDR3 reads CASSRQGIGRADTQYF. CDR3 DNA: TGTGCCAGCAGCCGACAGGGGATCGGTCGAGCAGATACGCAGTATTTT.

This clonotype is a singleton in its sample. V is TRBV6-4 and J is TRBJ2-3, with D unclear. The better agreement between TRBJ2-7 and the DNA end casts doubt on the J call. CDR3 length equals 15 residues. Germline values: CDR1 MRHNA, CDR2 SNTAGT. This CDR3 reads CASSESMGAKNTQYF. CDR3 in DNA: TGTGCCAGCAGCGAGTCGATGGGTGCCAAAAACACGCAGTACTTC.

This clonotype showed up just a few times. V usage is TRBV11-1 and J usage is TRBJ2-7, with a weak D call TRBD2 (5 bases). CDR3 length equals 15 residues. Trimming left V 6 bases short and J 1 base short, with 16 bases between. Germline values: CDR1 SGHAT, CDR2 FQDESV (reference sequence). The DNA of the CDR3 is TGTGCCAGCAGGAAGCTTAGCGCCACGTCCTACGAGCAGTACTTC. This codes for CASRKLSATSYEQYF.

The sample holds a few counts of this clonotype. The rearrangement links TRBV3-1 to TRBJ1-2, with D unclear. Deletions cut 2 bases from V and 4 bases from J, with 8 bases between. Germline V CDR1 and CDR2: LGHDT, YNNKEL (reference sequence). CDR3 length: 13 amino acids. The CDR3 here is CASSQSDIYGYTF. CDR3 nucleotide sequence: TGTGCCAGCAGCCAATCTGACATCTATGGCTACACCTTC.

The rearrangement joins TRBV7-2 to TRBJ2-5; 7 nucleotides match TRBD1. Germline V gives CDR1 SGHTA, CDR2 FQGNSA. V dropped 8 bases and J dropped 11; count of bases not matched to a gene: 23. The CDR3 sequence is 16 residues long. CDR3 sequence (DNA): TGTGCCAGCGGGGGCCGAGGGGGCGGAGACCAAGATACGCAGTACTTC. Its protein product is CASGGRGGGDQDTQYF.

This clonotype is labeled as medium-sized. V is TRBV6-1 and J is TRBJ2-7, with 7 positions matching TRBD1. The CDR3 is 13 residues long. Per germline, CDR1 MNHNS and CDR2 SASEGT. The V segment lost 9 bases and the J segment 1 base; nucleotides outside the gene matches: 6. As DNA, the CDR3 is TGTGCCAGTGACGGGACAGATTCCTACGAGCAGTACTTC. This encodes CASDGTDSYEQYF.

V and J are TRBV7-2 and TRBJ2-5, with D maybe TRBD1 (6 bases). The J call is uncertain, as TRBJ2-1 better fits the DNA end. This CDR3 spans 13 amino acids. Germline loops: CDR1 SGHTA, CDR2 FQGNSA. The CDR3 spells CASSSPDSEMQFF. CDR3 bases: TGTGCCAGCAGCTCCCCGGACAGTGAAATGCAGTTCTTC.

The V gene is TRBV6-5, the J gene TRBJ1-1, with 9 bases matching TRBD1. Germline V gene data show CDR1 as MNHEY and CDR2 as SVGAGI. The CDR3 is 12 amino acids. V gave up 6 bases and J gave up 11 bases; unmatched junction bases: 7. In DNA, the CDR3 is TGTGCCAGCAGCTATACAGGGGGCGAGGCTTTCTTT. Protein: CASSYTGGEAFF.

This clonotype came up a few times. This sequence joins TRBV11-3 and TRBJ2-3; 10 nucleotides agree with TRBD2. The CDR3 sequence is 15 residues long. CDR1 and CDR2 (germline): SGHNT, YENEEA. The ends lost 2 bases at V and 2 bases at J; junction bases unmatched: 1. The CDR3 sequence is CASSLLAGVTDTQYF. The CDR3, as DNA: TGTGCCAGCAGCTTACTAGCGGGAGTCACAGATACGCAGTATTTT.

The rearrangement links TRBV6-1 to TRBJ2-4; D is possibly TRBD2 (7 bases). Between the trimmed V and J ends, which lost 5 bases and 13 bases, there was a span of 36 bases. Per germline, CDR1 MNHNS and CDR2 SASEGT. CDR3 length: 19 residues. The CDR3 coding sequence is TGTGCCAGCAGTAGGGGGAGTGTCGGGGGGCCTCTGGCCAAAGATACGCAGTACTTC. It yields the protein CASSRGSVGGPLAKDTQYF.

The V call is TRBV6-5, the J call TRBJ1-3, with D possibly TRBD1 on 6 matching bases. This CDR3 is built from 16 residues. The germline gives CDR1 MNHEY, CDR2 SVGAGI. The V end was cut by 2 bases, the J end by 2 bases, with 13 bases between. The CDR3 DNA is TGTGCCAGCAGTTACCTCACTACAGGGACTGGAAACACCATATATTTT. Its translation is CASSYLTTGTGNTIYF.

Points on this clonotype: The CDR3 does not end in the conserved phenylalanine or tryptophan, so this is likely a read error. The rearrangement uses TRBV6-5 and TRBJ2-5; tentative D call: TRBD2 (6 bases). The tail of the sequence fits TRBJ2-1 better, so the J call may be wrong. The CDR3 is 14 amino acids. Germline V gives CDR1 MNHEY, CDR2 SVGAGI. The CDR3 sequence is CASSYSGGLETQFL. The CDR3 coding sequence is TGTGCCAGCAGTTACTCAGGAGGGTTAGAGACCCAGTTCTTG.

This clonotype was picked up a small number of times. The CDR3 nucleotides read TGTGCCAGCAGCTTGAACGGCCAGTACCAAGAGACCCAGTACTTC. It translates to CASSLNGQYQETQYF. The chain is built from TRBV7-2 and TRBJ2-5; no clear D gene. The CDR3 runs to 15 residues. Trimming removed 3 bases at V and 0 bases at J, with 11 bases between. Per germline, CDR1 SGHTA and CDR2 FQGNSA. Variable domain in full (rest from reference TRBV7-2 and TRBJ2-5): GAGVSQSPSNKVTEKGKDVELRCDPISGHTALYWYRQSLGQGLEFLIYFQGNSAPDKSGLPSDRFSAERTGGSVSTLTIQRTQQEDSAVYLCASSLNGQYQETQYFGPGTRLLVL.

On this clonotype: The junction does not match germline at one end; this may be a read error. This chain links TRBV6-1 with TRBJ2-1; D perhaps matches TRBD1 (6 bases). Per germline, CDR1 MNHNS and CDR2 SASEGT. The CDR3 totals 15 residues. In nucleotides, the CDR3 is TGTGCCAGCAGGGAAGGGGGACGAGGGGACAATGAGCAGTTCTTT. Residues: CASREGGRGDNEQFF.

Worth noting for this clonotype: A read error may account for a junction end that differs from germline. V is TRBV7-2 and J is TRBJ2-1, with D tentatively TRBD2 (5 bases). This CDR3 has 15 residues. Germline loops: CDR1 SGHTA, CDR2 FQGNSA. The DNA of the CDR3 is TGTGCCAGCAGCTTAGGTAGCGCGGCCTCCAGTGAGCAGTTCTTT. Translated: CASSLGSAASSEQFF.

This clonotype was detected once. V gene TRBV7-2 combines with J gene TRBJ2-5; TRBD2 aligns across 13 bases. V dropped 4 bases and J dropped 3; count of bases not matched to a gene: 2. CDR3 length: 15 amino acids. CDR1 and CDR2 (germline): SGHTA, FQGNSA. The CDR3 is CASSSGLAGKETQYF. The CDR3 DNA sequence: TGTGCCAGCAGCTCGGGACTAGCGGGGAAAGAGACCCAGTACTTC.

V usage is TRBV7-2 and J usage is TRBJ2-1; D possibly corresponds to TRBD2 (6 bases). CDR1 and CDR2 (germline): SGHTA, FQGNSA. This CDR3 has 12 amino acids. V was clipped by 5 bases and J by 10 bases, with 12 bases between them. Here the CDR3 reads CASSQTRGEQFF. The CDR3 DNA is TGTGCCAGCAGCCAGACCCGGGGGGAGCAGTTCTTC.

By sample share, this clonotype is medium-sized. The chain joins TRBV12-3 or TRBV12-4 to TRBJ2-1; 8 nucleotides match TRBD2. The CDR3 has 16 amino acids. V trimming: 5 bases; J trimming: 5 bases; junction bases outside the gene matches: 11. The chain's CDR3 is CASSRSEREGNNEQFF. Written as DNA, the CDR3 is TGTGCCAGCAGTAGATCTGAACGGGAGGGTAACAATGAGCAGTTCTTC.

The genes are TRBV6-1 and TRBJ2-7, with D possibly being TRBD2 (5 bases). V dropped 7 bases and J dropped 0 bases, with 13 bases sitting between them. The CDR3 runs to 14 residues. CDR1 MNHNS and CDR2 SASEGT come from the germline V gene. The CDR3 region is CASMGGLSSYEQYF. The DNA for the CDR3 is TGTGCCAGCATGGGCGGACTGAGCTCCTACGAGCAGTACTTC.